This T cell receptor (beta chain) was sequenced for a study of shared clonotypes between healthy human individuals. Broader study findings: A generally larger estimated richness was seen in naive subsets than in memory subsets. Sampling included only blood; tissue repertoires likely differ.

Repertoires were generated with immunoSEQ multiplex PCR, while TCRdb's copy carries only in-frame clones and drops some. The sample records hundreds of thousands of clones, around 96% being singletons. Per germline, CDR1 SQVTM and CDR2 ANQGSEA. There are 10 residues in the CDR3. Trimming removed 6 bases from V and 9 bases from J, with 12 bases in between. About this clone: Its specificity is not known.

CD45RO-negative CD8 cells positively selected for CCR7 made up the naive population, which excluded terminally differentiated effector memory CD45RA+ cells. Donors were healthy HIV-negative adults without recently reported acute infections or vaccinations. V is TRBV29-1 and J is TRBJ2-7; D tentatively reads TRBD1 or TRBD2 (6 bases each). The specimen sequenced was naive CD8+ T cells sorted from blood. This sequence originates from a woman aged 25 to 39 in good health. The CDR3 coding sequence is TGCAGCGTGGAGGGGGAGGTGCAGTACTTC. It codes for CSVEGEVQYF.